The present T cell receptor (beta chain) was sequenced within a study of cytomegalovirus exposure and HLA in healthy donors. As for this clone: As yet, its antigen is unknown.

The CDR3 has 13 amino acids. Germline V gene data show CDR1 as SGHRS and CDR2 as YFSETQ. The PCR had 60 Vbeta and 13 Jbeta primers. Produced via immunoSEQ multiplex PCR; TCRdb's table is partial and in-frame only. Among fewer than 45,000 clones listed, approximately 76% were seen once. Study results and caveats: Earlier findings revealed that most TCR beta V segments proved productive either about 87% or about 30% of the time. With DRB1 most and HLA-C fewest, TCR association rates differed between HLA loci in a later analysis.

The source is a woman in her twenties or thirties in good health and CMV-seropositive. Material for sequencing was PBMCs. This sequence joins TRBV5-1 and TRBJ2-7; tentative D call: TRBD1 (6 bases). For the CDR3, the DNA is TGCGCTTCCGGGGACAACCTCTCCTACGAGCAGTACTTC. Its translation: CASGDNLSYEQYF.